These 2 T cell receptor beta chains came from one sample sequenced in a study of blood T cell repertoires in COVID-19. Here immunoSEQ multiplex PCR was the method, and the copy in TCRdb shows in-frame clones only, minus some. The sample yields around 230,000 clones, 85% seen once. Sequencing used peripheral blood. The receptors stem from a man in his fifties with COVID-19, enrolled during active disease.

The J gene is TRBJ2-2, the V gene TRBV11-2; TRBD2 is a possible D gene (5 bases). In germline, CDR1 is SGHAT, CDR2 FQNNGV. V lost 6 bases and J lost 5, with 10 bases in between. The CDR3 has 13 amino acids. CDR3 sequence: CASSPRATGELFF. CDR3 nucleotide sequence: TGTGCCAGCAGTCCGAGGGCGACCGGGGAGCTGTTTTTT.

The chain has TRBV5-6 and TRBJ1-6; D gene uncertain. This CDR3 comprises 16 residues. Trimming shortened V by 0 bases and J by 7 bases, and 14 bases separated the two germline ends. Germline assignment: CDR1 SGHDT and CDR2 YYEEEE. CDR3 DNA: TGTGCCAGCAGCTTGGACTTTGGGCAGCCAAATTCACCCCTCCACTTT. It is translated as CASSLDFGQPNSPLHF.